One TCR beta chain is described in this entry. Its antigen is not known. CDR1 and CDR2 (germline): SNHLY, FYNNEI. V was trimmed by 5 bases and J by 0 bases, leaving 8 bases between them. CDR3 length: 13 amino acids. Only in-frame clones appear in the TCRdb table, and some are missing; sequencing was by immunoSEQ multiplex PCR. The sample includes approximately 6,600 clones, around 52% of them seen just once. The entry originates in a study of STAT3 mutations in large granular lymphocyte leukemia. Study-wide background: Approximately 40% of treated T-LGLL patients showed hematologic response to immunosuppression. Study observations and caveats: Clonal expansion was inferred from samples taken at other timepoints. Every T-LGLL patient had at least one immunodominant TCRbeta clonotype. Some patients had persisting codominant clonotypes that could mask small clones.

Sequences were obtained from peripheral blood mononuclear cells. This receptor was taken from a boy aged 5-17 years with T-cell large granular lymphocyte leukemia. Some clones in this sample may be carry-over from other donors' samples. The chain combines TRBV2 with TRBJ2-7; D gene unclear. The CDR3, as DNA: TGTGCCAGCAGTCGCCAACCCTCCTACGAGCAGTACTTC. Protein sequence: CASSRQPSYEQYF.